This TCR beta chain appears in the sequencing data of a study of T cell clonotyping in hematopoietic cell transplantation. Using immunoSEQ multiplex PCR, the repertoire was profiled, and TCRdb retains in-frame clones only, with some absent. There are roughly 20,000 clones in the sample; 85% to 90% occur only once, and 3% to 4% lies in the top ten. The time point was: recipient sample about 28 days before transplant, after cytoreduction. The CDR3 covers 19 residues. V dropped 1 base and J dropped 2 bases, with 22 bases sitting between them. The germline V gene encodes CDR1 LGHNA and CDR2 YNFKEQ. Sequences were derived from peripheral blood mononuclear cells, sampled before stem cell transplant. The chain links TRBV4-2 to TRBJ2-3, with D perhaps matching TRBD1 (6 bases). The sequence was collected from a man aged 18 to 29 with biphenotypic leukemia. Some clones in this sample may be carry-over from other donors' samples. The CDR3 sequence: CASSQGLQGLSVSTDTQYF. The CDR3 DNA sequence: TGTGCCAGCAGCCAAGGCCTCCAGGGGCTCTCCGTTTCCACAGATACGCAGTATTTT.